One sample yielded the 25 T cell receptor beta chains listed below, sequenced in a study of CD8 T cells in Susac syndrome. An input of roughly 0.5 to 1 ug of RNA was subjected to reverse transcription using random hexamers. TCRdb processed the immunoSEQ multiplex PCR reads anew with MiXCR; each CDR3 protein has one entry. The table lists approximately 210,000 distinct CDR3 sequences, approximately 94% of them singletons, with 0.15% to 0.2% in the top ten. Sample: CD4+ T cells from PBMCs. These receptors were obtained from a human donor with Susac syndrome.

The chain uses TRBV29-1 and TRBJ1-2; D remains ambiguous. Trimming cost V 3 bases and J 0 bases, with 5 bases left between them. Germline assignment: CDR1 SQVTM and CDR2 ANQGSEA. The CDR3 contains 12 residues. CDR3 amino acids: CSVEQANYGYTF. The CDR3 DNA sequence: TGCAGCGTTGAGCAGGCTAACTATGGCTACACCTTC.

The V and J genes are TRBV7-2 and TRBJ2-7; 9 positions match TRBD2. This CDR3 spans 16 amino acids. Trimming at V came to 3 bases and at J to 0 bases, leaving 6 bases not matched to a gene. Germline V gene data show CDR1 as SGHTA and CDR2 as FQGNSA. CDR3 loop: CASSFERGADSYEQYF. CDR3 nucleotides: TGTGCCAGCAGCTTCGAGCGGGGGGCTGACTCCTACGAGCAGTACTTC. Supplemented by reference TRBV7-2 and TRBJ2-7, the full variable domain reads GAGVSQSPSNKVTEKGKDVELRCDPISGHTALYWYRQSLGQGLEFLIYFQGNSAPDKSGLPSDRFSAERTGGSVSTLTIQRTQQEDSAVYLCASSFERGADSYEQYFGPGTRLTVT.

The V gene is TRBV29-1, the J gene TRBJ1-3; no definite D call. Germline values: CDR1 SQVTM, CDR2 ANQGSEA. Trimming stripped 4 bases from V and 4 bases from J, with 5 bases between. This CDR3 has 11 amino acids. CDR3 bases: TGCAGCGTTGTAGAGGGAAACACCATATATTTT. Its protein is CSVVEGNTIYF.

V gene TRBV12-3 or TRBV12-4 combines with J gene TRBJ2-7; D is possibly TRBD2 (7 bases). The CDR3 is made up of 16 amino acids. Trimming took off 5 bases at V and 0 bases at J, with 17 bases between the two ends. The CDR3 here is CASSQGGGFSSYEQYF. In DNA form, the CDR3 reads TGTGCCAGCAGTCAAGGGGGGGGATTTAGCTCCTACGAGCAGTACTTC.

The V and J genes are TRBV30 and TRBJ1-5; D is uncertain. The CDR3 loop spans 16 amino acids. From germline, CDR1 is GTSNPN and CDR2 SVGIG (reference sequence). The V and J ends lost 2 bases and 2 bases respectively, with 16 bases between them. The DNA for the CDR3 is TGTGCCTGGAGTCCTAACCGGGCCTCCGGCAATCAGCCCCAGCATTTT. Its protein is CAWSPNRASGNQPQHF.

This chain uses TRBV15 with TRBJ2-3, with 7 positions matching TRBD1. The CDR3 contains 15 residues. J lost 4 bases, V lost 2 bases, and 6 bases had no gene match. Germline CDR1 LNHNV, CDR2 YYDKDF (reference sequence). The CDR3 protein is CATSRNRGFPDTQYF. The CDR3 DNA sequence: TGTGCCACCAGCAGAAACAGGGGATTTCCAGATACGCAGTATTTT. The full variable domain, its missing parts supplied by reference TRBV15 and TRBJ2-3, is DAMVIQNPRYQVTQFGKPVTLSCSQTLNHNVMYWYQQKSSQAPKLLFHYYDKDFNNEADTPDNFQSRRPNTSFCFLDIRSPGLGDTAMYLCATSRNRGFPDTQYFGPGTRLTVL.

The J gene is TRBJ2-5, the V gene TRBV20-1, with TRBD2 matching 13 bases. V lost 3 bases, J lost 5 bases, and 6 bases stayed unmatched. Germline loops: CDR1 DFQATT, CDR2 SNEGSKA (reference sequence). This CDR3 is built from 15 residues. For the CDR3, the DNA is TGCAGTGCTAGCACGACTAGCGGGGGGCGCGAGACCCAGTACTTC. This sequence encodes CSASTTSGGRETQYF.

This rearrangement joins TRBV2 to TRBJ1-2; D is uncertain. The germline gives CDR1 SNHLY, CDR2 FYNNEI. Trimming removed 3 bases at V and 7 bases at J, with 15 bases between. This CDR3 comprises 14 residues. In nucleotides, the CDR3 is TGTGCCAGCAGTGAGATGCGGGAGGCCGGTGGCTACACCTTC. Encoded protein: CASSEMREAGGYTF.

This clonotype has a single count. The chain employs TRBV6-2 or TRBV6-3 and TRBJ1-1, with D maybe TRBD1 (5 bases). Trimming pared 1 base from V and 3 bases from J, leaving 12 bases between. Germline V gene sequence: CDR1 MNHEY, CDR2 SVGEGT. This CDR3 spans 15 amino acids. For the CDR3, the DNA is TGTGCCAGCAGTTACTTCAGGGTCTCCGACACTGAAGCTTTCTTT. The encoded protein is CASSYFRVSDTEAFF.

The V gene is TRBV20-1, the J gene TRBJ1-6; possibly TRBD1 for D (6 bases). Deletions cut 6 bases from V and 11 bases from J, with 14 bases between. Germline CDR1 and CDR2: DFQATT and SNEGSKA (reference sequence). This CDR3 has 12 amino acids. The CDR3: CSAQGYLAPLHF. The CDR3 coding sequence is TGCAGTGCACAGGGTTATCTGGCACCCCTCCACTTT.

This chain joins TRBV20-1 and TRBJ1-5; TRBD1 agrees at 9 bases. The germline gives CDR1 DFQATT, CDR2 SNEGSKA (reference sequence). V gave up 1 base and J gave up 6 bases; unmatched junction bases: 13. This CDR3 has 17 residues. The CDR3 reads CSARGSTGGVQSQPQHF. The CDR3 coding sequence is TGCAGTGCTAGAGGTTCGACAGGGGGTGTACAAAGTCAGCCCCAGCATTTT.

The J gene is TRBJ1-3, the V gene TRBV4-3; D unclear. Trimming removed 0 bases at V and 4 bases at J, with 10 bases between. The CDR3 sequence is 15 residues long. CDR1 is LGHNA and CDR2 is YSLEER in the germline V gene. The DNA for the CDR3 is TGCGCCAGCAGCCAAGATAAGGACCGAGGAAACACCATATATTTT. Its protein is CASSQDKDRGNTIYF.

The chain recombines TRBV7-9 with TRBJ1-2; TRBD1 matches 7 bases. V was clipped by 2 bases and J by 6 bases; unmatched bases: 3. The CDR3 consists of 13 residues. The V gene's germline CDR1 is SEHNR and CDR2 FQNEAQ (reference sequence). The CDR3 nucleotides read TGTGCCAGCAGCTTAAGGGGGCAGGATGGCTACACCTTC. Protein: CASSLRGQDGYTF.

This rearrangement joins TRBV5-1 to TRBJ1-1; D possibly corresponds to TRBD1 (6 bases). CDR3 length equals 11 residues. V gave up 5 bases and J gave up 10 bases, with 12 bases separating them. CDR1 and CDR2 from the germline V gene are SGHRS and YFSETQ. DNA of the CDR3: TGCGCCAGCAGAAGTCAGGGGACAGCTTTCTTT. This codes for CASRSQGTAFF.

This clonotype appeared a few times. The gene calls are TRBV30 and TRBJ1-4; perhaps TRBD1 as D (6 bases). CDR3 length: 15 amino acids. Trimming left V 3 bases short and J 1 base short, with 12 bases between. Germline values: CDR1 GTSNPN, CDR2 SVGIG (reference sequence). The CDR3 protein is CAWSAQGGTNEKLFF. The CDR3, as DNA: TGTGCCTGGAGCGCACAGGGAGGAACTAATGAAAAACTGTTTTTT.

CDR3 in DNA: TGCGCCAGCAGCCCCCACCGGGTGGTGGCCAACGTCCTGACTTTC. Translated, it gives CASSPHRVVANVLTF. The chain links TRBV4-1 to TRBJ2-6; D is ambiguous. The CDR3 length is 15 residues. Germline V lookup: CDR1 MGHRA, CDR2 YSYEKL. V dropped 4 bases and J dropped 6 bases, with 13 bases sitting between them.

This sequence joins TRBV5-6 and TRBJ2-2; D possibly corresponds to TRBD2 (6 bases). V was trimmed by 0 bases and J by 0 bases, leaving 9 bases between them. CDR1 and CDR2 (germline): SGHDT, YYEEEE. There are 16 residues in the CDR3. CDR3 loop: CASSLEGLTNTGELFF. The DNA for the CDR3 is TGTGCCAGCAGCTTGGAGGGACTCACGAACACCGGGGAGCTGTTTTTT.

This rearrangement joins TRBV6-2 or TRBV6-3 to TRBJ2-3; D is perhaps TRBD1 (6 bases). The CDR3 loop spans 15 amino acids. The germline CDR1 and CDR2 sequences are MNHEY and SVGEGT. V dropped 7 bases and J dropped 1 base, with 15 bases sitting between them. The CDR3 sequence is CASTNGAGGTDTQYF. DNA of the CDR3: TGTGCCAGCACCAACGGGGCAGGGGGCACAGATACGCAGTATTTT.

The V gene is TRBV30, the J gene TRBJ1-4, with D maybe TRBD1 (5 bases). V lost 5 bases and J 0 bases, leaving 10 bases between the germline ends. The CDR3 totals 14 residues. Germline CDR1 and CDR2: GTSNPN and SVGIG (reference sequence). CDR3 sequence reads: CAWGSGSTNEKLFF. CDR3 DNA sequence: TGTGCCTGGGGTTCAGGGTCAACTAATGAAAAACTGTTTTTT.

The V call is TRBV20-1, the J call TRBJ1-6; TRBD1 matches 12 bases. The CDR3 sequence is 16 residues long. J gave up 6 bases and V 2 bases, and 5 bases lay outside the gene matches. CDR1 and CDR2 (germline): DFQATT, SNEGSKA (reference sequence). The CDR3 sequence is CSARSGTGGFNSPLHF. The CDR3 nucleotides read TGCAGTGCTAGATCGGGGACAGGGGGCTTTAATTCACCCCTCCACTTT.

The chain recombines TRBV27 with TRBJ2-2; 7 nucleotides agree with TRBD1. From germline, CDR1 is MNHEY and CDR2 SMNVEV (reference sequence). The CDR3 covers 14 residues. V was clipped by 6 bases and J by 5 bases; unmatched bases: 6. This CDR3 reads CASRYTGATGELFF. The CDR3 DNA follows: TGTGCCAGCAGATATACAGGGGCTACCGGGGAGCTGTTTTTT.

The chain uses TRBV5-1 and TRBJ1-1; 7 nucleotides match TRBD1. Trimming took 5 bases from V and 11 from J; bases not matched to a gene: 18. The CDR3 sequence is 15 residues long. Per germline, CDR1 SGHRS and CDR2 YFSETQ. The CDR3 DNA follows: TGCGCCAGCAGGAAGGAGGGGGCTTCTCTGAGCGAGGCTTTCTTT. Protein: CASRKEGASLSEAFF.

The V and J genes are TRBV5-1 and TRBJ2-5; D may be TRBD1 (5 bases). The V gene's germline CDR1 is SGHRS and CDR2 YFSETQ. The V and J ends lost 0 bases and 3 bases respectively, with 9 bases between them. The CDR3 sequence is 14 residues long. Here the CDR3 reads CASSLGATEETQYF. The CDR3 bases are TGCGCCAGCAGCTTGGGTGCGACAGAAGAGACCCAGTACTTC.

The rearrangement uses TRBV6-1 and TRBJ2-5; the match to TRBD2 covers 10 bases. Germline V lookup: CDR1 MNHNS, CDR2 SASEGT. With V trimmed by 6 bases and J by 1 base, 8 bases remained unmatched. This CDR3 has 16 residues. CDR3 amino acids: CASRPLAGDFQETQYF. As DNA, the CDR3 is TGTGCCAGCAGACCTCTAGCGGGGGACTTCCAAGAGACCCAGTACTTC.

The chain is built from TRBV11-3 and TRBJ1-4; D not resolved. This CDR3 has 14 amino acids. Germline CDR1 and CDR2: SGHNT and YENEEA. V dropped 3 bases and J dropped 5 bases, with 10 bases sitting between them. CDR3 sequence reads: CASSLTTLNEKLFF. In nucleotides, the CDR3 is TGTGCCAGCAGCTTGACAACCCTAAATGAAAAACTGTTTTTT.